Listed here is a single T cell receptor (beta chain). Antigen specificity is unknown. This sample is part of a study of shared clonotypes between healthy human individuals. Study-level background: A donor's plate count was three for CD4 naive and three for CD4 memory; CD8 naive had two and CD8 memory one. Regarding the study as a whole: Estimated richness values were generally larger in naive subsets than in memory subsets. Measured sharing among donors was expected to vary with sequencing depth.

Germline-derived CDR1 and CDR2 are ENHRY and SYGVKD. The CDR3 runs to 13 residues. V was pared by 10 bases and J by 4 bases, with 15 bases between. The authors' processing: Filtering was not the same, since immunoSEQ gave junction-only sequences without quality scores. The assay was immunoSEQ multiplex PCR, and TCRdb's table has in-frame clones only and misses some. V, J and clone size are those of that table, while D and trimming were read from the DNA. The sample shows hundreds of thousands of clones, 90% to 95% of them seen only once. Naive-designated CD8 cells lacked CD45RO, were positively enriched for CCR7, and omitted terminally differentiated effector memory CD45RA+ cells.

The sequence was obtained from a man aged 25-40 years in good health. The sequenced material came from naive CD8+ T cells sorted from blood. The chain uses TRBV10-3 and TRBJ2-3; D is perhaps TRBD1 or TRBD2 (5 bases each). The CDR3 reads CATTPGAADTQYF. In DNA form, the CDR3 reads TGTGCCACCACCCCCGGGGCCGCAGATACGCAGTATTTT.